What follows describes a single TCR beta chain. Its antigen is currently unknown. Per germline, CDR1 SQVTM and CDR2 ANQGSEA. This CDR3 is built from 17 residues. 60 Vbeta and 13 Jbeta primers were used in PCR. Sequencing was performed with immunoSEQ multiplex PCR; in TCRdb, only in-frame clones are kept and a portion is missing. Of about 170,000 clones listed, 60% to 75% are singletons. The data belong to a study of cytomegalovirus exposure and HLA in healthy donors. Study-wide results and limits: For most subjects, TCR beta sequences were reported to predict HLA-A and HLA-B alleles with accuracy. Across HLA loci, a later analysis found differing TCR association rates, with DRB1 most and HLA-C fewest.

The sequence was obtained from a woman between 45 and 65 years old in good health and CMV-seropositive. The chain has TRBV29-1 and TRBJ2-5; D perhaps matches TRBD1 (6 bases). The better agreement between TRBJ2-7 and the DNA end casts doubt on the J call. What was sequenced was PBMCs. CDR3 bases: TGCAGCGTTGAAGTATACCCAAAGTCAGGGGATGGCTACGAGCAGTACTTC. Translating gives CSVEVYPKSGDGYEQYF.